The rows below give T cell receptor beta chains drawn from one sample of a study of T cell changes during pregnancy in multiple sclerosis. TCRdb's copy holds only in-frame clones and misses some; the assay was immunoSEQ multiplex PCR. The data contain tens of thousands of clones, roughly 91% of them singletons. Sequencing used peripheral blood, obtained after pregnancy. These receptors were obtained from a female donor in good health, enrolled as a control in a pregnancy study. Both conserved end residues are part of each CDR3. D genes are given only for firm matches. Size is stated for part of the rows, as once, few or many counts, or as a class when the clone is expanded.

CDR3 protein: CASGRQGNTGELFF
CDR3 DNA: TGTGCCAGTGGAAGACAGGGTAACACCGGGGAGCTGTTTTTT
J gene: TRBJ2-2
D gene: TRBD1
clone size: NA
V gene: TRBV19

CDR3 protein: CASTVRGTFTDTQYF
CDR3 DNA: TGTGCCAGTACCGTCCGGGGGACGTTCACAGATACGCAGTATTTT
J gene: TRBJ2-3
D gene: NA
clone size: NA
V gene: TRBV9

CDR3 protein: CASSSGTGDNSPLHF
CDR3 DNA: TGTGCCAGCAGTTCTGGGACAGGGGATAATTCACCCCTCCACTTT
J gene: TRBJ1-6
D gene: TRBD1
clone size: NA
V gene: TRBV7-9

CDR3 protein: CASSRTRGLAGGQVTGELFF
CDR3 DNA: TGTGCCAGCAGCCGCACCCGTGGACTAGCGGGGGGGCAGGTCACCGGGGAGCTGTTTTTT
J gene: TRBJ2-2
D gene: TRBD2
clone size: NA
V gene: TRBV5-4

CDR3 protein: CASTQSGQGYNSPLHF
CDR3 DNA: TGTGCCAGCACTCAGTCCGGACAGGGTTATAATTCACCCCTCCACTTT
J gene: TRBJ1-6
D gene: TRBD1
clone size: NA
V gene: TRBV25-1

CDR3 protein: CASSLRAAGTSGGLNQETQYF
CDR3 DNA: TGTGCCAGCAGCTTACGGGCAGCGGGGACTAGCGGGGGGCTCAACCAAGAGACCCAGTACTTC
J gene: TRBJ2-5
D gene: TRBD2
clone size: NA
V gene: TRBV7-3

CDR3 protein: CASSPRLAGGLFDKNIQYF
CDR3 DNA: TGTGCCAGCAGCCCGCGACTAGCGGGGGGGCTGTTCGACAAAAACATTCAGTACTTC
J gene: TRBJ2-4
D gene: TRBD2
clone size: NA
V gene: TRBV7-2

CDR3 protein: CASSSSGTRYSMNTEAFF
CDR3 DNA: TGTGCCAGCAGCTCATCCGGGACTCGCTACTCCATGAACACTGAAGCTTTCTTT
J gene: TRBJ1-1
D gene: NA
clone size: NA
V gene: TRBV9

CDR3 protein: CASSPGGPQDQYF
CDR3 DNA: TGTGCCAGCAGCCCAGGGGGCCCGCAGGACCAGTACTTC
J gene: TRBJ2-5
D gene: TRBD1
clone size: NA
V gene: TRBV7-9

CDR3 protein: CATSRGTGPPDYGYTF
CDR3 DNA: TGTGCCACCAGCAGAGGGACAGGACCCCCTGATTATGGCTACACCTTC
J gene: TRBJ1-2
D gene: TRBD1
clone size: NA
V gene: TRBV15

CDR3 protein: CASSSGPTAVNTF
CDR3 DNA: TGCGCCAGCAGCAGCGGTCCAACCGCCGTGAACACCTTC
J gene: TRBJ1-2
D gene: NA
clone size: NA
V gene: TRBV5-1

CDR3 protein: CATSRDKARGGTDTQYF
CDR3 DNA: TGTGCCACCAGCAGAGATAAGGCGCGGGGGGGCACAGATACGCAGTATTTT
J gene: TRBJ2-3
D gene: TRBD2
clone size: NA
V gene: TRBV15

CDR3 protein: CASSFSPQNEKLFF
CDR3 DNA: TGTGCCAGCAGCTTCAGTCCCCAGAATGAAAAACTGTTTTTT
J gene: TRBJ1-4
D gene: NA
clone size: NA
V gene: TRBV7-8

CDR3 protein: CASGPELAVAGATYNEQFF
CDR3 DNA: TGTGCTAGTGGTCCCGAACTCGCTGTAGCGGGGGCTACCTACAATGAGCAGTTCTTC
J gene: TRBJ2-1
D gene: TRBD2
clone size: NA
V gene: TRBV12-5

CDR3 protein: CASSSTWGQGRGQPQHF
CDR3 DNA: TGTGCCAGCAGCTCAACATGGGGACAGGGAAGAGGTCAGCCCCAGCATTTT
J gene: TRBJ1-5
D gene: TRBD1
clone size: NA
V gene: TRBV7-2

CDR3 protein: CASSSGLGYGYTF
CDR3 DNA: TGTGCCAGCAGTTCAGGGCTTGGCTATGGCTACACCTTC
J gene: TRBJ1-2
D gene: NA
clone size: NA
V gene: TRBV7-3

CDR3 protein: CASISGLFSGNTIYF
CDR3 DNA: TGTGCCAGCATATCGGGACTCTTCTCTGGAAACACCATATATTTT
J gene: TRBJ1-3
D gene: NA
clone size: NA
V gene: TRBV6-5

CDR3 protein: CAISEPRGGETQYF
CDR3 DNA: TGTGCCATCAGTGAACCCCGGGGGGGAGAGACCCAGTACTTC
J gene: TRBJ2-5
D gene: TRBD2
clone size: few
V gene: TRBV10-3

CDR3 protein: CASSEGGGGTDTQYF
CDR3 DNA: TGTGCCAGCAGTGAAGGCGGGGGGGGGACAGATACGCAGTATTTT
J gene: TRBJ2-3
D gene: TRBD2
clone size: NA
V gene: TRBV6-4

CDR3 protein: CASSPQGGYTEAFF
CDR3 DNA: TGTGCCAGCAGCCCACAGGGGGGGTACACTGAAGCTTTCTTT
J gene: TRBJ1-1
D gene: TRBD1
clone size: NA
V gene: TRBV6-5

CDR3 protein: CASRRTRLNTEAFF
CDR3 DNA: TGTGCCAGCAGAAGGACAAGACTGAACACTGAAGCTTTCTTT
J gene: TRBJ1-1
D gene: NA
clone size: medium-sized
V gene: TRBV4-2

CDR3 protein: CASSFGTSIVGEQYF
CDR3 DNA: TGTGCCAGCAGTTTCGGGACTAGCATCGTGGGCGAGCAGTACTTC
J gene: TRBJ2-7
D gene: TRBD2
clone size: NA
V gene: TRBV2

CDR3 protein: CSVAGGRNTEAFF
CDR3 DNA: TGCAGCGTCGCGGGGGGGAGAAACACTGAAGCTTTCTTT
J gene: TRBJ1-1
D gene: NA
clone size: NA
V gene: TRBV29-1

CDR3 protein: CASSQSRQGGPGLGGRGQFF
CDR3 DNA: TGCGCCAGCAGTCAATCCCGCCAGGGAGGCCCTGGACTTGGCGGACGGGGGCAGTTCTTC
J gene: TRBJ2-1
D gene: NA
clone size: few
V gene: TRBV23-1

CDR3 protein: CASSLRVASGVNQPQHF
CDR3 DNA: TGTGCCAGCAGCCTAAGGGTGGCGTCAGGGGTTAATCAGCCCCAGCATTTT
J gene: TRBJ1-5
D gene: NA
clone size: NA
V gene: TRBV27

CDR3 protein: CASSVDRDQETQYF
CDR3 DNA: TGTGCCAGCAGTGTTGACAGGGACCAAGAGACCCAGTACTTC
J gene: TRBJ2-5
D gene: TRBD1
clone size: NA
V gene: TRBV2

CDR3 protein: CASSSGNEQFF
CDR3 DNA: TGTGCCAGCAGCTCCGGCAATGAGCAGTTCTTC
J gene: TRBJ2-1
D gene: NA
clone size: NA
V gene: TRBV7-3

CDR3 protein: CASLVYTEAFF
CDR3 DNA: TGTGCCAGCCTTGTGTACACTGAAGCTTTCTTT
J gene: TRBJ1-1
D gene: NA
clone size: few
V gene: TRBV2

CDR3 protein: CASSLGRRSGGARETQYF
CDR3 DNA: TGTGCCAGCAGCTTGGGACGGAGGAGCGGGGGGGCTAGAGAGACCCAGTACTTC
J gene: TRBJ2-5
D gene: TRBD2
clone size: NA
V gene: TRBV7-2

CDR3 protein: CASTIGQGRRNTEAFF
CDR3 DNA: TGTGCCAGCACCATCGGACAGGGGCGACGGAACACTGAAGCTTTCTTT
J gene: TRBJ1-1
D gene: TRBD1
clone size: NA
V gene: TRBV6-6

CDR3 protein: CASTGTGGRGYTF
CDR3 DNA: TGTGCCAGCACCGGGACAGGGGGCAGAGGCTACACCTTC
J gene: TRBJ1-2
D gene: TRBD1
clone size: NA
V gene: TRBV5-6

CDR3 protein: CATSRDRLGGYGYTF
CDR3 DNA: TGTGCCACCAGCAGAGATCGGTTAGGGGGTTATGGCTACACCTTC
J gene: TRBJ1-2
D gene: NA
clone size: NA
V gene: TRBV15

CDR3 protein: CASSPIPGSYEQYF
CDR3 DNA: TGTGCTAGCAGCCCAATCCCCGGCTCCTACGAGCAGTACTTC
J gene: TRBJ2-7
D gene: NA
clone size: NA
V gene: TRBV7-7

CDR3 protein: CSVGGQGRSRGYTF
CDR3 DNA: TGCAGCGTAGGGGGACAGGGTCGATCGCGTGGCTACACCTTC
J gene: TRBJ1-2
D gene: TRBD1
clone size: NA
V gene: TRBV29-1

CDR3 protein: CASKTTGQGEAKNIQYF
CDR3 DNA: TGTGCCAGTAAAACAACGGGACAGGGAGAAGCCAAAAACATTCAGTACTTC
J gene: TRBJ2-4
D gene: TRBD1
clone size: NA
V gene: TRBV19

CDR3 protein: CASSVGQGRYEQYF
CDR3 DNA: TGTGCCAGCAGCGTAGGACAGGGGAGGTACGAGCAGTACTTC
J gene: TRBJ2-7
D gene: TRBD1
clone size: NA
V gene: TRBV9

CDR3 protein: CASSSRDRSLYEQYF
CDR3 DNA: TGTGCCAGCAGCTCCCGGGACAGGTCTCTCTACGAGCAGTACTTC
J gene: TRBJ2-7
D gene: TRBD1
clone size: NA
V gene: TRBV5-4

CDR3 protein: CASSSLGQGFEPLHF
CDR3 DNA: TGTGCCAGCAGCTCCCTGGGACAGGGTTTTGAACCCCTCCACTTT
J gene: TRBJ1-6
D gene: TRBD1
clone size: few
V gene: TRBV11-2

CDR3 protein: CASRGQTVNTEAFF
CDR3 DNA: TGCGCCAGCAGAGGACAGACAGTGAACACTGAAGCTTTCTTT
J gene: TRBJ1-1
D gene: NA
clone size: NA
V gene: TRBV5-1

CDR3 protein: CASSSQGRGNYGYTF
CDR3 DNA: TGTGCCAGCAGTTCCCAGGGGCGAGGGAACTATGGCTACACCTTC
J gene: TRBJ1-2
D gene: NA
clone size: NA
V gene: TRBV27

CDR3 protein: CASSPRDSVWYEQYF
CDR3 DNA: TGTGCCAGCAGCCCGCGGGACAGTGTTTGGTACGAGCAGTACTTC
J gene: TRBJ2-7
D gene: NA
clone size: NA
V gene: TRBV5-6

CDR3 protein: CASSRTGAESAQHF
CDR3 DNA: TGTGCCAGCAGTCGGACAGGGGCGGAATCAGCCCAGCATTTT
J gene: TRBJ1-5
D gene: TRBD1
clone size: NA
V gene: TRBV6-5

CDR3 protein: CASTPAPERYGYTF
CDR3 DNA: TGTGCCAGTACCCCTGCCCCAGAACGCTATGGCTACACCTTC
J gene: TRBJ1-2
D gene: NA
clone size: NA
V gene: TRBV19

CDR3 protein: CASKSTGILNSPLHF
CDR3 DNA: TGTGCCAGCAAATCAACAGGGATCCTTAATTCACCCCTCCACTTT
J gene: TRBJ1-6
D gene: NA
clone size: NA
V gene: TRBV2

CDR3 protein: CASSLGGLAKNIQYF
CDR3 DNA: TGTGCCAGCAGTTTGGGGGGTCTCGCCAAAAACATTCAGTACTTC
J gene: TRBJ2-4
D gene: NA
clone size: NA
V gene: TRBV27

CDR3 protein: CAWSELGVYEQYF
CDR3 DNA: TGTGCCTGGAGTGAATTGGGCGTCTACGAGCAGTACTTC
J gene: TRBJ2-7
D gene: NA
clone size: NA
V gene: TRBV30

CDR3 protein: CASSLAQGGWGNEQFF
CDR3 DNA: TGTGCCAGCAGCTTAGCGCAAGGGGGCTGGGGAAATGAGCAGTTCTTC
J gene: TRBJ2-1
D gene: TRBD1
clone size: NA
V gene: TRBV7-2

CDR3 protein: CASSSGVNEQFF
CDR3 DNA: TGTGCCAGCAGCTCAGGGGTTAATGAGCAGTTCTTC
J gene: TRBJ2-1
D gene: NA
clone size: NA
V gene: TRBV7-3

CDR3 protein: CASSHGQPAQPQHF
CDR3 DNA: TGTGCCAGCAGCCACGGACAGCCAGCTCAGCCCCAGCATTTT
J gene: TRBJ1-5
D gene: NA
clone size: NA
V gene: TRBV7-2

CDR3 protein: CASSLEGAWEEKLFF
CDR3 DNA: TGCGCCAGCAGCTTGGAGGGGGCATGGGAGGAAAAACTGTTTTTT
J gene: TRBJ1-4
D gene: TRBD1
clone size: NA
V gene: TRBV5-1

CDR3 protein: CASSITGNTEAFF
CDR3 DNA: TGTGCCAGTAGTATAACAGGGAACACTGAAGCTTTCTTT
J gene: TRBJ1-1
D gene: NA
clone size: NA
V gene: TRBV19

CDR3 protein: CASSKEGAAGNTIYF
CDR3 DNA: TGTGCCAGCAGCAAAGAGGGGGCCGCTGGAAACACCATATATTTT
J gene: TRBJ1-3
D gene: TRBD1
clone size: NA
V gene: TRBV7-2

CDR3 protein: CASNFQGMQETQYF
CDR3 DNA: TGTGCCAGCAACTTTCAGGGAATGCAAGAGACCCAGTACTTC
J gene: TRBJ2-5
D gene: NA
clone size: NA
V gene: TRBV2